This entry lists 19 T cell receptor beta chains sequenced from one sample in a study of CXCR3-negative and CXCR3-positive naive CD8 T cells. The authors prepared UMI-labeled TRB cDNA libraries by 5' RACE. TCRdb re-called the 5' RACE reads; one entry per CDR3 protein, DNA not given. This repertoire includes some 130,000 distinct CDR3 sequences. The sequenced sample consisted of naive CXCR3- CD8+ T cells from blood. Subset in this sample: CD45RO-CCR7+CD27+CD95- naive CD8+ T cells lacking CXCR3 (TNR3-). Receptors originate from a human donor in good health. Some clones in this sample may be carry-over from other donors' samples.

The chain's CDR3 is CASSQSGTGVFTDTQYF. The chain uses TRBV23-1 and TRBJ2-3; TCRdb names TRBD1, which stays unverified in the absence of DNA. TRBV23-1 is annotated as an ORF whose role is uncertain. The CDR3 has 17 amino acids.

This rearrangement joins TRBV7-6 to TRBJ1-3. The CDR3 runs 19 residues. The V gene's germline CDR1 is SGHVS and CDR2 FNYEAQ. The CDR3 protein is CASSLSPPHEANSGNTIYF.

The chain is built from TRBV6-5 and TRBJ2-7; with no DNA, the TCRdb D assignment of TRBD1 cannot be verified. This CDR3 contains 13 residues. From germline, CDR1 is MNHEY and CDR2 SVGAGI. This chain's CDR3 is CASRGQTTYEQYF.

The chain carries TRBV12-3 or TRBV12-4 and TRBJ2-1; with no DNA, the TCRdb D assignment of TRBD1 cannot be verified. This CDR3 is 15 amino acids long. The CDR3 sequence is CASSPSGNGGNEQFF.

The CDR3 sequence: CASRDGTGELFF. The J gene is TRBJ2-2, the V gene TRBV11-1. The germline V gene has CDR1 SGHAT and CDR2 FQDESV (reference sequence). CDR3 length equals 12 residues.

The gene calls are TRBV5-1 and TRBJ2-1; TCRdb reports TRBD2, a call that lacks DNA to check it against. The CDR3 runs 16 residues. The germline CDR1 and CDR2 sequences are SGHRS and YFSETQ. The CDR3 sequence: CASSAGTSGSGNEQFF.

The chain combines TRBV5-1 with TRBJ2-6; TCRdb picks TRBD1, but there is no DNA to check that call. The CDR3 is made up of 16 amino acids. The germline V gene encodes CDR1 SGHRS and CDR2 YFSETQ. CDR3: CASSQGQGAGANVLTF.

The rearrangement joins TRBV3-1 to TRBJ2-5; no DNA is available, so the TRBD2 call from TCRdb remains unchecked. The germline gives CDR1 LGHDT, CDR2 YNNKEL (reference sequence). The CDR3 totals 16 residues. The CDR3 sequence: CASSQEAGLAGETQYF.

The chain has TRBV7-9 and TRBJ2-5; the TCRdb call, TRBD2, lacks DNA for checking. CDR1 and CDR2 from the germline V gene are SEHNR and FQNEAQ (reference sequence). The CDR3 is 14 residues long. CDR3 protein: CASDPGLATETQYF.

This chain links TRBV4-2 with TRBJ2-7; TCRdb's D call, TRBD2, is unchecked because there is no DNA. The CDR3 consists of 16 residues. CDR1 and CDR2 (germline): LGHNA, YNFKEQ. This chain's CDR3 is CASSQELAGGSYEQYF.

V is TRBV16 and J is TRBJ1-2; TCRdb returns TRBD1, unconfirmable since there is no DNA. This CDR3 spans 13 amino acids. Germline lookup yields CDR1 KGHSY and CDR2 FQNENV. The CDR3 sequence is CASSHQGEYGYTF.

CDR3 in amino acids: CASSLPALLAAETYNEQFF. The chain carries TRBV28 and TRBJ2-1; TCRdb proposes TRBD2, but this gene call is untestable without DNA. CDR3 length equals 19 residues. The germline gives CDR1 MDHEN, CDR2 SYDVKM. The full variable domain, its missing parts supplied by reference TRBV28 and TRBJ2-1, is DVKVTQSSRYLVKRTGEKVFLECVQDMDHENMFWYRQDPGLGLRLIYFSYDVKMKEKGDIPEGYSVSREKKERFSLILESASTNQTSMYLCASSLPALLAAETYNEQFFGPGTRLTVL.

The chain links TRBV20-1 to TRBJ2-3. Germline V gene sequence: CDR1 DFQATT, CDR2 SNEGSKA (reference sequence). The CDR3 is made up of 13 amino acids. CDR3 sequence: CSARAVVSNTQYF.

The chain links TRBV5-1 to TRBJ2-3. Germline loops: CDR1 SGHRS, CDR2 YFSETQ. This CDR3 is built from 15 residues. The CDR3 sequence: CASSLFGSSTDTQYF.

V and J are TRBV5-5 and TRBJ2-3; TCRdb names TRBD2, which stays unverified in the absence of DNA. Germline V gives CDR1 SGHKS, CDR2 YYEKEE (reference sequence). This CDR3 is built from 14 residues. The chain's CDR3 is CASGALLPTDTQYF.

This chain joins TRBV6-6 and TRBJ1-2; TCRdb picks TRBD1, but there is no DNA to check that call. The CDR3 spans 15 residues. The V gene's germline CDR1 is MNHNY and CDR2 SVGAGI (reference sequence). CDR3 amino acids: CASSYSDGKNYGYTF.

The chain combines TRBV19 with TRBJ1-5; TCRdb outputs TRBD1, but without DNA this stays unchecked. Germline CDR1 reads LNHDA; CDR2 reads SQIVND (reference sequence). This CDR3 has 14 amino acids. The CDR3 loop is CASTKRDEDQPQHF.

This chain uses TRBV28 with TRBJ1-1; TCRdb selects TRBD1, and the lack of DNA leaves this call unchecked. The CDR3 sequence is 17 residues long. The germline V gene has CDR1 MDHEN and CDR2 SYDVKM. The CDR3 protein is CASSFPPRDSMNTEAFF.

This chain uses TRBV7-8 with TRBJ1-3. The CDR3 has 17 residues. CDR1 SGHVS and CDR2 FQNEAQ come from the germline V gene. CDR3 amino acids: CASSLAPFGYSGNTIYF.